These 22 T cell receptor beta chains were all obtained from the same sample, sequenced in a study of naive and memory T cell subsets. Ligated cDNA underwent four rounds of PCR with nested alpha and beta constant region primers and SP2. TCRdb passed the 5' RACE reads through MiXCR, listing each CDR3 protein once. This table has roughly 60,000 distinct CDR3 sequences, more than 7% appearing once. An oligonucleotide containing a UMI was ligated to the 3' end of TCR cDNA. The receptors were gathered from a male donor in good health.

Ten or more counts support this clonotype. This rearrangement joins TRBV29-1 to TRBJ1-1; 9 bases align to TRBD1. CDR3 length: 13 residues. Germline CDR1 is SQVTM and CDR2 is ANQGSEA. The V gene end was trimmed by 7 bases and the J gene end by 3 bases; junction bases not matched to a gene: 6. CDR3 protein: CSGRGQGYTEAFF. Written as DNA, the CDR3 is TGCAGCGGACGGGGACAGGGTTACACTGAAGCTTTCTTT. Full variable domain (missing parts from reference TRBV29-1 and TRBJ1-1): SAVISQKPSRDICQRGTSLTIQCQVDSQVTMMFWYRQQPGQSLTLIATANQGSEATYESGFVIDKFPISRPNLTFSTLTVSNMSPEDSSIYLCSGRGQGYTEAFFGQGTRLTVV.

This clonotype was seen a few times. The rearrangement joins TRBV11-2 to TRBJ1-2; the match to TRBD1 covers 7 bases. The V segment lost 0 bases and the J segment 4 bases; nucleotides outside the gene matches: 2. This CDR3 has 14 amino acids. Germline CDR1 is SGHAT and CDR2 is FQNNGV. The CDR3 reads CASSLEQGLYGYTF. CDR3 nucleotide sequence: TGTGCCAGCAGCTTAGAACAGGGGCTCTATGGCTACACCTTC. Full variable domain (rest looked up from reference TRBV11-2 and TRBJ1-2): EAGVAQSPRYKIIEKRQSVAFWCNPISGHATLYWYQQILGQGPKLLIQFQNNGVVDDSQLPKDRFSAERLKGVDSTLKIQPAKLEDSAVYLCASSLEQGLYGYTFGSGTRLTVV.

The chain joins TRBV4-1 to TRBJ1-1; D is ambiguous. The germline V gene has CDR1 MGHRA and CDR2 YSYEKL. The CDR3 runs 13 residues. With 4 bases removed from V and 1 base from J, the gap between germline ends came to 7 bases. CDR3 loop: CASSPNWNTEAFF. DNA of the CDR3: TGCGCCAGCAGCCCCAATTGGAACACTGAAGCTTTCTTT.

This clonotype was seen only a few times. This chain joins TRBV5-1 and TRBJ2-7, with 10 positions matching TRBD2. The CDR3 totals 15 residues. The V gene's germline CDR1 is SGHRS and CDR2 YFSETQ. Trimming took 0 bases from V and 7 from J; bases not matched to a gene: 7. For the CDR3, the DNA is TGCGCCAGCAGCTTGGCTAGCGGGGGTGCCCGGGAGCAGTACTTC. Its translation: CASSLASGGAREQYF.

The V call is TRBV7-9, the J call TRBJ1-3; no reliable D call. Germline V gives CDR1 SEHNR, CDR2 FQNEAQ (reference sequence). This CDR3 contains 17 residues. V shed 1 base and J shed 0 bases, with 13 bases lying between them. The CDR3, as DNA: TGTGCCAGCAGCTTAGGTGGAGGACCTAGCTCTGGAAACACCATATATTTT. Translated, it gives CASSLGGGPSSGNTIYF.

The sample holds many counts of this clonotype. The chain joins TRBV6-1 to TRBJ2-7; TRBD1 is a possible D gene (6 bases). Germline loops: CDR1 MNHNS, CDR2 SASEGT. The CDR3 totals 15 residues. Trimming removed 5 bases at V and 3 bases at J, with 17 bases between. The chain's CDR3 is CASSKDSPGVYEQYF. In DNA form, the CDR3 reads TGTGCCAGCAGTAAGGACAGCCCCGGGGTCTACGAGCAGTACTTC.

The chain combines TRBV5-8 with TRBJ1-5; 7 bases map to TRBD1. V lost 5 bases, J lost 0 bases, and 11 bases stayed unmatched. Germline values: CDR1 SGHTS, CDR2 YDEGEE. There are 17 residues in the CDR3. The DNA for the CDR3 is TGTGCCAGCAGTAACCGACGGGACAGCGCTAGCAATCAGCCCCAGCATTTT. Protein product: CASSNRRDSASNQPQHF.

This clonotype has more than one count but fewer than ten. V and J are TRBV12-3 or TRBV12-4 and TRBJ1-4; 7 nucleotides align to TRBD1. There are 15 residues in the CDR3. Trimming at V came to 8 bases and at J to 3 bases, leaving 9 bases not matched to a gene. CDR3 coding DNA: TGTGCCAGCCAAAGGCAGGGGGACCCTAATGAAAAACTGTTTTTT. This translates into CASQRQGDPNEKLFF.

The chain has TRBV7-2 and TRBJ2-3; 7 bases are shared with TRBD2. After removal of 5 bases from V and 0 bases from J, the junction contained 8 bases not matched to a gene. The CDR3 is 16 amino acids. CDR1 and CDR2 (germline): SGHTA, FQGNSA. CDR3 protein: CASSPTTGGSTDTQYF. The CDR3 DNA reads as TGTGCCAGCAGCCCCACCACGGGAGGAAGCACAGATACGCAGTATTTT.

The sample holds many counts of this clonotype. The CDR3 nucleotides are TGTGCCATCAGTGACCCCCGGTCGGTTTCAGGAGAGCAGTACTTC. Residues: CAISDPRSVSGEQYF. The chain carries TRBV10-3 and TRBJ2-7; D gene ambiguous. Looked up from germline, CDR1 is ENHRY and CDR2 is SYGVKD. The CDR3 spans 15 residues. With 3 bases removed from V and 7 bases from J, the gap between germline ends came to 19 bases.

This clonotype was picked up many times. The genes are TRBV20-1 and TRBJ2-1, with TRBD2 identical over 7 bases. Germline CDR1 reads DFQATT; CDR2 reads SNEGSKA (reference sequence). The V and J ends lost 0 bases and 2 bases, in that order; junction bases with no gene match: 7. This CDR3 is built from 16 residues. DNA of the CDR3: TGCAGTGCTAGAGATCTCGGGGGGAACCCCTACAATGAGCAGTTCTTC. Amino acids: CSARDLGGNPYNEQFF.

This clonotype came up a few times. The V and J genes are TRBV19 and TRBJ2-2, with no clear D. The CDR3 has 14 amino acids. The germline gives CDR1 LNHDA, CDR2 SQIVND (reference sequence). V was trimmed by 7 bases and J by 7 bases, leaving 16 bases between them. Written as DNA, the CDR3 is TGTGCCAGTATAGACGGATCAGGAATCGGGGAGCTGTTTTTT. Encoded protein: CASIDGSGIGELFF.

This rearrangement joins TRBV10-3 to TRBJ1-1; 7 bases map to TRBD1. Trimming took 10 bases from V and 1 from J; bases not matched to a gene: 9. The CDR3 sequence is 14 residues long. CDR1 and CDR2 from the germline V gene are ENHRY and SYGVKD. CDR3 sequence reads: CATRKQGTNTEAFF. The CDR3 DNA reads TGTGCCACCCGCAAACAGGGGACGAACACTGAAGCTTTCTTT.

The chain has TRBV6-2 or TRBV6-3 and TRBJ2-2; 15 nucleotides match TRBD2. This CDR3 spans 19 amino acids. J lost 5 bases, V lost 0 bases, and 7 bases had no gene match. The germline CDR1 and CDR2 sequences are MNHEY and SVGEGT. CDR3 loop: CASSYSGTSGRSRTGELFF. Written as DNA, the CDR3 is TGTGCCAGCAGTTACTCTGGGACTAGCGGGAGGAGTCGGACCGGGGAGCTGTTTTTT.

This clonotype was observed at least ten times. This chain connects TRBV5-5 to TRBJ2-7, with 14 bases lining up with TRBD2. Trimming at V came to 5 bases and at J to 4 bases, leaving 2 bases not matched to a gene. CDR3 length: 14 amino acids. CDR1 is SGHKS, CDR2 YYEKEE, per germline (reference sequence). The CDR3 loop reads CASSGTSGRYEQYF. The CDR3 DNA reads as TGTGCCAGCAGTGGGACTAGCGGGAGATACGAGCAGTACTTC.

This clonotype has more than one count but fewer than ten. V usage is TRBV11-2 and J usage is TRBJ2-7; possibly TRBD1 for D (6 bases). Deletions cut 0 bases from V and 1 base from J, with 10 bases between. CDR1 and CDR2 from the germline V gene are SGHAT and FQNNGV. The CDR3 spans 15 residues. In DNA form, the CDR3 reads TGTGCCAGCAGCTTAGAGCAGGGGTGGTCCTACGAGCAGTACTTC. Translation gives CASSLEQGWSYEQYF.

This chain joins TRBV20-1 and TRBJ2-3; the D gene could be TRBD1 or TRBD2 (5 bases each). Germline CDR1 DFQATT, CDR2 SNEGSKA (reference sequence). The CDR3 consists of 15 residues. Trimming stripped 6 bases from V and 1 base from J, with 17 bases between. In DNA, the CDR3 is TGCAGTGCCACGCCCCCGGGACGGGGCACAGATACGCAGTATTTT. It yields the protein CSATPPGRGTDTQYF.

This clonotype was seen repeatedly, ten times or more. The V and J genes are TRBV6-5 and TRBJ1-5, with D hard to call. Germline CDR1 reads MNHEY; CDR2 reads SVGAGI. Trimming stripped 4 bases from V and 6 bases from J, with 19 bases between. The CDR3 sequence is 16 residues long. The CDR3 loop reads CASSSTGRRGSQPQHF. CDR3 DNA sequence: TGTGCCAGCAGTTCCACCGGACGGCGCGGGAGTCAGCCCCAGCATTTT.

In its sample, this clonotype was seen many times. The chain has TRBV11-2 and TRBJ2-7; no definite D call. This CDR3 is 15 amino acids long. Germline CDR1 and CDR2: SGHAT and FQNNGV. Trimming pared 0 bases from V and 0 bases from J, leaving 9 bases between. The chain's CDR3 is CASSLDPADSYEQYF. The CDR3 DNA follows: TGTGCCAGCAGCTTAGATCCAGCCGACTCCTACGAGCAGTACTTC. Full variable domain (outside the CDR3, taken from reference TRBV11-2 and TRBJ2-7): EAGVAQSPRYKIIEKRQSVAFWCNPISGHATLYWYQQILGQGPKLLIQFQNNGVVDDSQLPKDRFSAERLKGVDSTLKIQPAKLEDSAVYLCASSLDPADSYEQYFGPGTRLTVT.

V and J are TRBV5-4 and TRBJ2-2, with D possibly matching TRBD1 (6 bases). Deletions cut 4 bases from V and 1 base from J, with 14 bases between. The CDR3 runs to 16 residues. The germline CDR1 and CDR2 sequences are SGHNT and YYREEE (reference sequence). The CDR3 spells CASSTEGDMNTGELFF. DNA for the CDR3: TGTGCCAGCAGCACGGAAGGGGACATGAACACCGGGGAGCTGTTTTTT.

This clonotype has a count of ten or more. The J gene is TRBJ2-7, the V gene TRBV10-3; no firm D call. The CDR3 extends over 13 amino acids. The V end was cut by 3 bases, the J end by 3 bases, with 9 bases between. Germline CDR1 reads ENHRY; CDR2 reads SYGVKD. CDR3 DNA sequence: TGTGCCATCAGTGAAGGGTCGAACTACGAGCAGTACTTC. Translation: CAISEGSNYEQYF.

This chain uses TRBV29-1 with TRBJ2-1; D is undetermined. CDR3 size: 12 residues. CDR1 and CDR2 from the germline V gene are SQVTM and ANQGSEA. Trimming left V 1 base short and J 8 bases short, with 9 bases between. CDR3 residues: CSVEAKTYEQFF. CDR3 coding DNA: TGCAGCGTTGAAGCTAAAACCTATGAGCAGTTCTTC.